The clone carrying this T cell receptor (beta chain) was detected only a few times. The junction departs from germline at one end; a sequencing error may be responsible. These data come from a study of metastatic and nonmetastatic thyroid tumors. Study in general: Where malignant and benign thyroid patients were concerned, repertoires were compared across blood and tumor or nodule tissue.

Nobody among the patients had been given any treatment before thyroid surgery. Per the study methods: CDR3 was compared across clinicopathological groups, and the resulting differences were used to build a distant-metastasis classifier for papillary thyroid cancer. Via MiXCR, TCRdb re-called the PCR reads. The authors' filters were not applied to this entry. The repertoire includes tens of thousands of clones, 20% to 25% of them detected once, and around 9.6% sits in the top ten. In germline, CDR1 is SQVTM, CDR2 ANQGSEA. The CDR3 spans 14 residues. The sequence was obtained from a female donor with papillary thyroid cancer or a benign thyroid nodule (not recorded which). Some clones in this sample may be carry-over from other donors' samples. The sequenced material came from blood. This chain uses TRBV29-1 with TRBJ2-2; tentatively, D is TRBD1 (5 bases). CDR3 sequence reads: CSVRVRQNTGELFF. In nucleotides, the CDR3 is TGCAGCGTTAGGGTACGACAGAACACCGGCGAGCTGTTTTTT.